Listed below are T cell receptor beta chains from one sample, sequenced in a study of T cell responses to AZD1222 COVID-19 vaccine. Sequencing was performed with immunoSEQ multiplex PCR; in TCRdb, only in-frame clones are kept and a portion is missing. This repertoire shows about 180,000 clones, around 88% found once; its top ten account for approximately 0.5%. Sequencing was performed on peripheral blood, taken on day 0 of AZD1222 vaccination. The receptor set was obtained from an adult in good health. Each CDR3 is given with its conserved first and last residue. D genes are given only for firm matches. Some rows mark clone size as missing; the rest say once, few, many or name a class of expanded clone.

D gene: -; J gene: TRBJ2-7; V gene: TRBV11-1; clone size: -; CDR3 DNA: TGTGCCAGCAGCTCCGGCCCCGAGCAGTACTTC; CDR3 protein: CASSSGPEQYF
D gene: -; J gene: TRBJ1-2; V gene: TRBV12-3/TRBV12-4; clone size: -; CDR3 DNA: TGTGCCAGCATCCAGGGTTCAGGCGGCTACACCTTC; CDR3 protein: CASIQGSGGYTF
D gene: -; J gene: TRBJ1-5; V gene: TRBV6-6; clone size: -; CDR3 DNA: TGTGCCAGCAGTTACAGGGCGGGAAATCAGCCCCAGCATTTT; CDR3 protein: CASSYRAGNQPQHF
D gene: -; J gene: TRBJ2-1; V gene: TRBV5-1; clone size: -; CDR3 DNA: TGCGCCAGCAGCTTGATTCATGATGAGCAGTTCTTC; CDR3 protein: CASSLIHDEQFF
D gene: TRBD1; J gene: TRBJ2-7; V gene: TRBV28; clone size: -; CDR3 DNA: TGTGCCAGCTTCGAGCCGATGACGGGACAGGGAATGAGCGAGCAGTACTTC; CDR3 protein: CASFEPMTGQGMSEQYF
D gene: -; J gene: TRBJ1-1; V gene: TRBV27; clone size: -; CDR3 DNA: TGTGCCAGCAGTTTCAGTGAGGTTAACACTGAAGCTTTCTTT; CDR3 protein: CASSFSEVNTEAFF
D gene: TRBD2; J gene: TRBJ2-1; V gene: TRBV5-1; clone size: -; CDR3 DNA: TGCGCCAGCAGCTTGGTCATCCCAGGGACTAGCGGGAGGCCGTCCTACAATGAGCAGTTCTTC; CDR3 protein: CASSLVIPGTSGRPSYNEQFF
D gene: TRBD1; J gene: TRBJ1-6; V gene: TRBV19; clone size: -; CDR3 DNA: TGTGCCACCTCCTCGACAGGGAATTCACCCCTCCACTTT; CDR3 protein: CATSSTGNSPLHF
D gene: -; J gene: TRBJ1-4; V gene: TRBV11-2; clone size: -; CDR3 DNA: TGTGCCAGCAGCTTAGATCTGGGGATTGAAAAACTGTTTTTT; CDR3 protein: CASSLDLGIEKLFF
D gene: -; J gene: TRBJ2-3; V gene: TRBV28; clone size: -; CDR3 DNA: TGTGCCAGCAGTTTACCCCTTAGCACAGATACGCAGTATTTT; CDR3 protein: CASSLPLSTDTQYF
D gene: TRBD1; J gene: TRBJ2-7; V gene: TRBV6-5; clone size: -; CDR3 DNA: TGTGCCAGCAAAACAGGGGGTAACGAGCAGTACTTC; CDR3 protein: CASKTGGNEQYF
D gene: -; J gene: TRBJ1-4; V gene: TRBV7-8; clone size: -; CDR3 DNA: TGTGCCAGCAGCTTGAGGCAGTTCGGTAATGAAAAACTGTTTTTT; CDR3 protein: CASSLRQFGNEKLFF
D gene: -; J gene: TRBJ1-1; V gene: TRBV14; clone size: once; CDR3 DNA: TGTGCCAGCAGCCAAGAGTACAGCCGGAACACTGAAGCTTTCTTT; CDR3 protein: CASSQEYSRNTEAFF
D gene: TRBD2; J gene: TRBJ2-7; V gene: TRBV27; clone size: few; CDR3 DNA: TGTGCCAGCAGTCCGGTGGGACTAGCTATAGAGCAGTACTTC; CDR3 protein: CASSPVGLAIEQYF
D gene: -; J gene: TRBJ1-5; V gene: TRBV7-9; clone size: -; CDR3 DNA: TGTGCCAGCAGCTTACCCAGCGGGCAGCCCCAGCATTTT; CDR3 protein: CASSLPSGQPQHF
D gene: -; J gene: TRBJ1-2; V gene: TRBV6-2/TRBV6-3; clone size: once; CDR3 DNA: TGTGCCAGCAGTTACGCTATGGGTCCCCATCAGGGGTTTCTTGGCTACACCTTC; CDR3 protein: CASSYAMGPHQGFLGYTF
D gene: TRBD2; J gene: TRBJ2-4; V gene: TRBV5-1; clone size: -; CDR3 DNA: TGCGCCAGCAGCTTTGGGACTAGCGGGAGTTCATTCCAGTACTTC; CDR3 protein: CASSFGTSGSSFQYF
D gene: -; J gene: TRBJ2-3; V gene: TRBV12-3/TRBV12-4; clone size: -; CDR3 DNA: TGTGCCAGCAGTTTGGCAGATACGCAGTATTTT; CDR3 protein: CASSLADTQYF
D gene: -; J gene: TRBJ1-2; V gene: TRBV7-3; clone size: few; CDR3 DNA: TGTGCCAGCAGCCCGGGGGTTCCTGGCTACACCTTC; CDR3 protein: CASSPGVPGYTF
D gene: -; J gene: TRBJ1-2; V gene: TRBV28; clone size: -; CDR3 DNA: TGTGCCAGCAGTTTTTTCGGCAACAGCTATGGCTACACCTTC; CDR3 protein: CASSFFGNSYGYTF
D gene: TRBD1; J gene: TRBJ2-3; V gene: TRBV10-3; clone size: -; CDR3 DNA: TGTGCCCTCACAGCAGGGTGGGATGCGACAGGGGCCTTTCGCACAGATACGCAGTATTTT; CDR3 protein: CALTAGWDATGAFRTDTQYF
D gene: -; J gene: TRBJ2-5; V gene: TRBV7-9; clone size: -; CDR3 DNA: TGTGCCAGCAGCTTCCCCGGGCTCGGGGAGACCCAGTACTTC; CDR3 protein: CASSFPGLGETQYF
D gene: TRBD1; J gene: TRBJ1-1; V gene: TRBV2; clone size: -; CDR3 DNA: TGTGCCAGCAGTCAGACAGGGGGCCCCCTCATGAACACTGAAGCTTTCTTT; CDR3 protein: CASSQTGGPLMNTEAFF
D gene: -; J gene: TRBJ2-7; V gene: TRBV7-6; clone size: -; CDR3 DNA: TGTGCCAGCAGCGATCCCCGGGGGGCCAGCTCCTACGAGCAGTACTTC; CDR3 protein: CASSDPRGASSYEQYF
D gene: -; J gene: TRBJ2-6; V gene: TRBV11-3; clone size: -; CDR3 DNA: TGTGCCAGCAGCCCCGGGTCTCGCTCTGGGGCCAACGTCCTGACTTTC; CDR3 protein: CASSPGSRSGANVLTF
D gene: TRBD1; J gene: TRBJ1-6; V gene: TRBV28; clone size: -; CDR3 DNA: TGTGCCAGCAGTTCGGGACAGTCAAATTCACCCCTCCACTTT; CDR3 protein: CASSSGQSNSPLHF
D gene: TRBD2; J gene: TRBJ2-1; V gene: TRBV5-4; clone size: -; CDR3 DNA: TGTGCCAGCAGCTTAGTGGCAGGGAGGGGAGATGAGCAGTTCTTC; CDR3 protein: CASSLVAGRGDEQFF
D gene: -; J gene: TRBJ2-5; V gene: TRBV10-3; clone size: few; CDR3 DNA: TGTGCCATCAGTGAGCGGGGGGCCCAAGAGACCCAGTACTTC; CDR3 protein: CAISERGAQETQYF
D gene: TRBD2; J gene: TRBJ2-5; V gene: TRBV10-1; clone size: -; CDR3 DNA: TGCGCCAGCAGTGAGAGTCTAGCGGGGGAAGAGACCCAGTACTTC; CDR3 protein: CASSESLAGEETQYF
D gene: -; J gene: TRBJ1-2; V gene: TRBV27; clone size: -; CDR3 DNA: TGTGCCAGCGCGGGGAACTATGGCTACACCTTC; CDR3 protein: CASAGNYGYTF
D gene: -; J gene: TRBJ1-2; V gene: TRBV19; clone size: -; CDR3 DNA: TGTGCCAGTAGTGTCGGCAGTATCCATGGCTACACCTTC; CDR3 protein: CASSVGSIHGYTF
D gene: -; J gene: TRBJ1-2; V gene: TRBV5-8; clone size: -; CDR3 DNA: TGTGCCAGCAGCCCCCCGGAGCCGGGGCATGGCTACACCTTC; CDR3 protein: CASSPPEPGHGYTF
D gene: TRBD1; J gene: TRBJ1-6; V gene: TRBV7-2; clone size: -; CDR3 DNA: TGTGCCAGCAGCCCACGGATTGACAGGGGAAGGTCACCCCTCCACTTT; CDR3 protein: CASSPRIDRGRSPLHF
D gene: TRBD2; J gene: TRBJ2-5; V gene: TRBV3-1/TRBV3-2; clone size: -; CDR3 DNA: TGTGCCAGCAGCCAAGATAAGGGGACTAGCGCCTATGAAGAGACCCAGTACTTC; CDR3 protein: CASSQDKGTSAYEETQYF
D gene: -; J gene: TRBJ2-3; V gene: TRBV5-1; clone size: -; CDR3 DNA: TGCGCCAGCAGCTTGGTAGGCGGAAGCACAGATACGCAGTATTTT; CDR3 protein: CASSLVGGSTDTQYF
D gene: TRBD2; J gene: TRBJ2-7; V gene: TRBV11-2; clone size: -; CDR3 DNA: TGTGCCAGCAGCTTAGCGGGGAGACTAGCGGGAGGGTACGAGCAGTACTTC; CDR3 protein: CASSLAGRLAGGYEQYF
D gene: TRBD1; J gene: TRBJ1-2; V gene: TRBV9; clone size: -; CDR3 DNA: TGTGCCAGCAGCGCCGAGACAGGGTGGTACTATGGCTACACCTTC; CDR3 protein: CASSAETGWYYGYTF
D gene: TRBD1; J gene: TRBJ1-2; V gene: TRBV4-3; clone size: -; CDR3 DNA: TGCGCCAGCAGCCAAGGGGGACAGATGATCGGCTACACCTTC; CDR3 protein: CASSQGGQMIGYTF
D gene: -; J gene: TRBJ2-2; V gene: TRBV9; clone size: -; CDR3 DNA: TGTGCCAGCACGGACTGGAACACCGGGGAGCTGTTTTTT; CDR3 protein: CASTDWNTGELFF